The 22 T cell receptor beta chains reported below all come from one sample, sequenced in a study of CD8 T cells in Susac syndrome. About 0.5 to 1 ug RNA was reverse transcribed with random hexamers. Using its own MiXCR run on the immunoSEQ multiplex PCR reads, TCRdb lists one record per CDR3 protein. The sample carries hundreds of thousands of distinct CDR3 sequences, about 94% recorded once. The sample consisted of CD4+ T cells from PBMCs. The source is a human donor with Susac syndrome.

The genes are TRBV19 and TRBJ1-5, with D hard to call. The CDR3 totals 14 residues. Germline CDR1 and CDR2: LNHDA and SQIVND (reference sequence). Trimming stripped 2 bases from V and 0 bases from J, with 5 bases between. CDR3 nucleotides: TGTGCCAGTAGTATATTTAATAGCAATCAGCCCCAGCATTTT. Its protein is CASSIFNSNQPQHF. Complete variable domain (other parts from reference TRBV19 and TRBJ1-5): DGGITQSPKYLFRKEGQNVTLSCEQNLNHDAMYWYRQDPGQGLRLIYYSQIVNDFQKGDIAEGYSVSREKKESFPLTVTSAQKNPTAFYLCASSIFNSNQPQHFGDGTRLSIL.

This chain uses TRBV10-3 with TRBJ1-6; D is perhaps TRBD1 (5 bases). V lost 0 bases and J lost 8, with 11 bases in between. Germline values: CDR1 ENHRY, CDR2 SYGVKD. The CDR3 is made up of 15 amino acids. CDR3 loop: CAISESGGRDSPLHF. The DNA for the CDR3 is TGTGCCATCAGTGAGTCGGGGGGGAGGGATTCACCCCTCCACTTT.

This clonotype was seen once. The chain couples TRBV30 to TRBJ2-5, with D perhaps TRBD1 (5 bases). Germline V lookup: CDR1 GTSNPN, CDR2 SVGIG (reference sequence). The ends were cut back, 1 base at V and 2 bases at J, with 8 bases in the middle. This CDR3 has 13 amino acids. In DNA, the CDR3 is TGTGCCTGGAGTGGACAGATTCAAGAGACCCAGTACTTC. It is translated as CAWSGQIQETQYF.

This chain links TRBV12-3 or TRBV12-4 with TRBJ1-2, with D possibly being TRBD1 (5 bases). This CDR3 comprises 14 residues. Between the trimmed V and J ends, which lost 3 bases and 4 bases, there was a span of 12 bases. CDR3 residues: CASSFGQGVYGYTF. The CDR3 DNA reads TGTGCCAGCAGTTTTGGCCAGGGCGTCTATGGCTACACCTTC.

The chain recombines TRBV6-5 with TRBJ2-1; TRBD2 aligns across 8 bases. Germline CDR1 is MNHEY and CDR2 is SVGAGI. CDR3 length equals 15 residues. V gave up 3 bases and J gave up 5 bases; unmatched junction bases: 6. The CDR3 loop is CASSYGGGPHNEQFF. As DNA, the CDR3 is TGTGCCAGCAGTTATGGCGGGGGGCCCCACAATGAGCAGTTCTTC.

The genes are TRBV9 and TRBJ1-6, with D maybe TRBD1 (5 bases). Germline V lookup: CDR1 SGDLS, CDR2 YYNGEE. CDR3 length: 14 amino acids. V was clipped by 1 base and J by 8 bases, with 10 bases between them. CDR3 coding DNA: TGTGCCAGCAGCGTATCGGGACGGTATTCACCCCTCCACTTT. It translates to CASSVSGRYSPLHF.

The gene calls are TRBV13 and TRBJ1-1; the D is unclear. Germline values: CDR1 PRHDT, CDR2 FYEKMQ (reference sequence). There are 15 residues in the CDR3. V lost 5 bases to trimming and J lost 2 bases, with 15 bases between them. CDR3 nucleotide sequence: TGTGCCAGCAGCCCCCGTCGGGCGGCCAACACTGAAGCTTTCTTT. This sequence encodes CASSPRRAANTEAFF.

J is TRBJ1-1 and V is TRBV6-5; no firm D call. This CDR3 contains 13 residues. Per the germline V gene, CDR1 is MNHEY and CDR2 is SVGAGI. V was shortened by 2 bases and J by 1 base, with 5 bases between the two germline ends. As DNA, the CDR3 is TGTGCCAGCAGTTACGAAAAGAACACTGAAGCTTTCTTT. It translates to CASSYEKNTEAFF.

The rearrangement links TRBV5-6 to TRBJ2-7; no clear D. The CDR3 is 11 amino acids. Germline CDR1 is SGHDT and CDR2 is YYEEEE. The V gene lost 0 bases and the J gene lost 13 bases, with 11 bases spanning the gap. The CDR3 DNA reads TGTGCCAGCAGCTTGGAAGGATCCGAATACTTC. Its translation is CASSLEGSEYF.

The chain combines TRBV20-1 with TRBJ1-5; 7 nucleotides line up with TRBD1. CDR3 length equals 14 residues. V lost 4 bases to trimming and J lost 9 bases; unmatched junction nucleotides: 12. Germline V gene lookup returns CDR1 DFQATT and CDR2 SNEGSKA (reference sequence). This CDR3 is CSAILGTADGPQHF. The CDR3 nucleotides read TGCAGTGCTATCCTCGGGACAGCCGACGGGCCCCAGCATTTT.

The genes are TRBV15 and TRBJ2-1; TRBD2 agrees at 9 bases. The germline gives CDR1 LNHNV, CDR2 YYDKDF (reference sequence). J gave up 9 bases and V 0 bases, and 9 bases lay outside the gene matches. This CDR3 has 16 amino acids. This CDR3 is CATSREAGGPVGEQFF. The CDR3 DNA sequence: TGTGCCACCAGCAGAGAGGCGGGGGGGCCCGTCGGTGAGCAGTTCTTC.

The rearrangement uses TRBV11-2 and TRBJ2-5; no firm D call. V shed 0 bases and J shed 5 bases, with 10 bases lying between them. CDR1 SGHAT and CDR2 FQNNGV come from the germline V gene. There are 14 residues in the CDR3. The CDR3 region is CASSLEVLGETQYF. CDR3 nucleotide sequence: TGTGCCAGCAGCTTAGAAGTCTTGGGGGAGACCCAGTACTTC.

The chain carries TRBV28 and TRBJ1-3; perhaps TRBD1 as D (6 bases). The germline CDR1 and CDR2 sequences are MDHEN and SYDVKM. The ends were cut back, 10 bases at V and 3 bases at J, with 19 bases in the middle. CDR3 size: 15 residues. The CDR3 DNA follows: TGTGCCACCTGGAACAGGGAGCGGGGTGGAAACACCATATATTTT. Encoded protein: CATWNRERGGNTIYF.

The rearrangement links TRBV5-1 to TRBJ2-3; the match to TRBD2 covers 14 bases. From germline, CDR1 is SGHRS and CDR2 YFSETQ. This CDR3 contains 19 residues. The V and J ends lost 3 bases and 5 bases, in that order; junction bases with no gene match: 14. DNA for the CDR3: TGCGCCAGCAGCTACCCCCTGACTAGCGGGGGGGGCTCGGGAGATACGCAGTATTTT. Its protein product is CASSYPLTSGGGSGDTQYF.

This clonotype has just one count. This sequence joins TRBV20-1 and TRBJ2-7; weak D call: TRBD1 (5 bases). Trimming removed 3 bases at V and 3 bases at J, with 9 bases between. The CDR3 is made up of 12 amino acids. Looked up from germline, CDR1 is DFQATT and CDR2 is SNEGSKA (reference sequence). As DNA, the CDR3 is TGCAGTGCTAGTCGCACAGGCTACGAGCAGTACTTC. Its translation: CSASRTGYEQYF.

The chain couples TRBV30 to TRBJ1-1; D might be TRBD1 (5 bases). This CDR3 region has 15 residues. Germline CDR1 and CDR2: GTSNPN and SVGIG (reference sequence). The germline V and J ends were trimmed by 1 base and 1 base, with 13 bases remaining between them. The DNA for the CDR3 is TGTGCCTGGAGTGCCTTTTTTGGGGCGAACACTGAAGCTTTCTTT. Translating it yields CAWSAFFGANTEAFF.

This chain connects TRBV29-1 to TRBJ2-3, with D perhaps matching TRBD2 (5 bases). The CDR3 runs 14 residues. V lost 4 bases, J lost 2 bases, and 13 bases lay in between. The germline V gene has CDR1 SQVTM and CDR2 ANQGSEA. CDR3 sequence: CSVVSSPTTDTQYF. CDR3 coding DNA: TGCAGCGTTGTGTCTAGCCCTACCACAGATACGCAGTATTTT.

Written as DNA, the CDR3 is TGCGCCAGCAGCCAAGTGAACGGGGGGTACGAGCAGTACTTC. Translation: CASSQVNGGYEQYF. The gene calls are TRBV4-3 and TRBJ2-7; 7 nucleotides match TRBD2. The trim removed 1 base at V and 4 bases at J, leaving 4 bases unmatched. Germline V lookup: CDR1 LGHNA, CDR2 YSLEER. CDR3 size: 14 residues.

The rearrangement links TRBV7-2 to TRBJ2-1; TRBD2 matches 9 bases. The CDR3 covers 19 residues. Germline CDR1 reads SGHTA; CDR2 reads FQGNSA. J gave up 0 bases and V 3 bases, and 12 bases lay outside the gene matches. CDR3 residues: CASSFYSGGVSSSYNEQFF. The CDR3 region has the DNA TGTGCCAGCAGCTTTTATAGCGGGGGCGTGTCGAGCTCCTACAATGAGCAGTTCTTC.

The V call is TRBV5-5, the J call TRBJ2-3; D is undetermined. V was trimmed by 6 bases and J by 1 base, leaving 9 bases between them. The CDR3 spans 13 residues. Germline values: CDR1 SGHKS, CDR2 YYEKEE (reference sequence). DNA for the CDR3: TGTGCCAGCAACCGGCAGGGCACAGATACGCAGTATTTT. Translation: CASNRQGTDTQYF.

The chain recombines TRBV20-1 with TRBJ1-2; 12 nucleotides align to TRBD1. The V gene's germline CDR1 is DFQATT and CDR2 SNEGSKA (reference sequence). The CDR3 sequence is 14 residues long. V shed 7 bases, J shed 6 bases, and the junction held 9 bases outside the gene matches. CDR3: CSESSGTGGNGYTF. The CDR3, as DNA: TGCAGTGAATCGTCTGGGACAGGGGGCAATGGCTACACCTTC.

This sequence joins TRBV20-1 and TRBJ2-7; 7 bases line up with TRBD1. CDR3 length: 18 residues. Per the germline V gene, CDR1 is DFQATT and CDR2 is SNEGSKA (reference sequence). With 0 bases clipped from V and 1 base from J, the junction kept 15 bases outside the gene matches. The CDR3 nucleotides are TGCAGTGCTAGAGACCCTCGACAGGGTCAACTCCTTTCCTACGAGCAGTACTTC. It encodes CSARDPRQGQLLSYEQYF.